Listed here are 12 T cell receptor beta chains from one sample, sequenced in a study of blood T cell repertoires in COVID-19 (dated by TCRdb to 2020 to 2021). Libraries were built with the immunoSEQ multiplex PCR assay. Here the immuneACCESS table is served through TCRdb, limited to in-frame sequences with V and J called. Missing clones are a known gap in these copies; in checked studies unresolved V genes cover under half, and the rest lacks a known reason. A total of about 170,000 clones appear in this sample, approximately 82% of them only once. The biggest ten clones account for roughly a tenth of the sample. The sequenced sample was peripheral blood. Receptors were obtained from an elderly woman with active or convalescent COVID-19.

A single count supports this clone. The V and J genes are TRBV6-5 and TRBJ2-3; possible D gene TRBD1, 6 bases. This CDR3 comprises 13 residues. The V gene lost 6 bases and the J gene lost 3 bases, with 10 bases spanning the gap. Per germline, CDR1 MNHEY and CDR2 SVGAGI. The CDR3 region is CASRLDSTDTQYF. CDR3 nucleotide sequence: TGTGCCAGCAGGCTGGACAGTACAGATACGCAGTATTTT.

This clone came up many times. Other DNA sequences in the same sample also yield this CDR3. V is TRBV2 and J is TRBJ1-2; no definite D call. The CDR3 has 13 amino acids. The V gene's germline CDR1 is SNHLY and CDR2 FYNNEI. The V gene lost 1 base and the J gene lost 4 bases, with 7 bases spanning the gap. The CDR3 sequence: CASSEDSSYGYTF. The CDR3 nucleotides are TGTGCCAGCAGTGAAGACAGTTCCTATGGCTACACCTTC.

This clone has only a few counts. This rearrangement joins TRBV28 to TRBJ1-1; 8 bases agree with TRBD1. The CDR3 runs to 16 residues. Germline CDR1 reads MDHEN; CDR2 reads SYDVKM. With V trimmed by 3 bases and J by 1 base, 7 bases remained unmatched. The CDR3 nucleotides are TGTGCCAGCAGTTTGCCGTCGACAGGGGAGAACACTGAAGCTTTCTTT. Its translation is CASSLPSTGENTEAFF.

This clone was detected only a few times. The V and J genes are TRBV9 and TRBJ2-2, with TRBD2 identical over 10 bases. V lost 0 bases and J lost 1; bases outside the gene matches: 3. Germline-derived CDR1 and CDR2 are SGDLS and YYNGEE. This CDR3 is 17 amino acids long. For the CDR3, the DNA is TGTGCCAGCAGCGTAGTACCTAGCGGGAGGAACACCGGGGAGCTGTTTTTT. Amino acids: CASSVVPSGRNTGELFF.

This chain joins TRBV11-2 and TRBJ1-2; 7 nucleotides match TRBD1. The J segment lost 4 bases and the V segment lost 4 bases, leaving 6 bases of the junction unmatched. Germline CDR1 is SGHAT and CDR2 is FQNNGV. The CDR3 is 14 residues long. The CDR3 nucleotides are TGTGCCAGCAGCTCGACAGGGTACGGCTATGGCTACACCTTC. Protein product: CASSSTGYGYGYTF.

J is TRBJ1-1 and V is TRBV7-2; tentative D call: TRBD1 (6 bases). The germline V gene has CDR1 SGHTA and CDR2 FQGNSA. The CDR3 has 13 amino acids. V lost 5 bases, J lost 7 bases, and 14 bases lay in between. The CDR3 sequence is CASSPQLDSEAFF. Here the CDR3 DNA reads TGTGCCAGCAGCCCTCAGCTGGACAGTGAAGCTTTCTTT.

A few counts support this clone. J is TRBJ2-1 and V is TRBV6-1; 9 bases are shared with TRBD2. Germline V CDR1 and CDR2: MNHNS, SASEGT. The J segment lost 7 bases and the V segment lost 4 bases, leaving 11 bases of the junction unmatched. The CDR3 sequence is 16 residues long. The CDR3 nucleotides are TGTGCCAGCAGTGTGTCTGGGGCGGGAGGGCGGAATGAGCAGTTCTTC. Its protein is CASSVSGAGGRNEQFF.

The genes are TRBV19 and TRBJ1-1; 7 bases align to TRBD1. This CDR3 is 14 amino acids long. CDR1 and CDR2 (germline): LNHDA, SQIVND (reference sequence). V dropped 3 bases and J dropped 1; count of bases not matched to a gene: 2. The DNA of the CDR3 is TGTGCCAGTAGTATGACAGGGCCGAACACTGAAGCTTTCTTT. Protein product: CASSMTGPNTEAFF.

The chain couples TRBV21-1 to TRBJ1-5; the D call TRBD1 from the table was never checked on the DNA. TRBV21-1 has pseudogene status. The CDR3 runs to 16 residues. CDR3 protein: CASSKTKGAVNQPQHF. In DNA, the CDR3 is TGTGCCAGCAGCAAAACGAAGGGGGCGGTCAATCAGCCCCAGCATTTT.

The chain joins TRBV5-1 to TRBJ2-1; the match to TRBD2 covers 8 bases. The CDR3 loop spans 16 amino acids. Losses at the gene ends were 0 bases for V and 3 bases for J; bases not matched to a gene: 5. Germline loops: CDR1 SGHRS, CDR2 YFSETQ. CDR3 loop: CASSLVRGRLYNEQFF. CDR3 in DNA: TGCGCCAGCAGCTTGGTTCGCGGGAGGCTCTACAATGAGCAGTTCTTC. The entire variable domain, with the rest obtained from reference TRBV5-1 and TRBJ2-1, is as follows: KAGVTQTPRYLIKTRGQQVTLSCSPISGHRSVSWYQQTPGQGLQFLFEYFSETQRNKGNFPGRFSGRQFSNSRSEMNVSTLELGDSALYLCASSLVRGRLYNEQFFGPGTRLTVL.

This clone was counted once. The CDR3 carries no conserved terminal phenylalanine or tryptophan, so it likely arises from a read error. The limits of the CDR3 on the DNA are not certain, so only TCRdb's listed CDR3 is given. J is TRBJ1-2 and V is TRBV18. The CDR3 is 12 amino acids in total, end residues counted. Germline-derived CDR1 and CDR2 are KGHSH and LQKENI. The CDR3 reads CASSQFSGARTL.

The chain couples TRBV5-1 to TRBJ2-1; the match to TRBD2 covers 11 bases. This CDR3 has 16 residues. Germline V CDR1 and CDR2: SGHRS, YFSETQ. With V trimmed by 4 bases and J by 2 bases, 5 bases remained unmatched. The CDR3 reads CASSGDSGRAYNEQFF. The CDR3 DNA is TGCGCCAGCAGCGGTGATAGCGGGAGGGCCTACAATGAGCAGTTCTTC.